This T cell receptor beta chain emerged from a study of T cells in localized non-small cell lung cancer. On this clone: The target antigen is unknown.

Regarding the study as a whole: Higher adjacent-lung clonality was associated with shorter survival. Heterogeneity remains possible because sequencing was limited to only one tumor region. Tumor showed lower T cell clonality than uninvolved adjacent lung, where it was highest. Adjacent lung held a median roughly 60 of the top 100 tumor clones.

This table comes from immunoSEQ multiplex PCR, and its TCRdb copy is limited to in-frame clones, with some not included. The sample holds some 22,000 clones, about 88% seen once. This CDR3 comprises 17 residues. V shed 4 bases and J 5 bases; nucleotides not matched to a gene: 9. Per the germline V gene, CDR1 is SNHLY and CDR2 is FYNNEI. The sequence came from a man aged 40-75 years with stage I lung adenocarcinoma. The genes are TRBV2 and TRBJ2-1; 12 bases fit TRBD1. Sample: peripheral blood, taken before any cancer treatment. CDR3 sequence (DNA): TGTGCCAGCAGTGGGGTAATCGGGGACAGGGGGCACAATGAGCAGTTCTTC. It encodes CASSGVIGDRGHNEQFF.